This T cell receptor (beta chain) was identified during a study of regulatory T cells in long-lasting Graves disease. Notes on the study in general: Persistent disease preferred TRBV28, TRBJ1-2 and TRBJ2-5. Patients with persistent Graves' had lower TCR diversity than newly diagnosed patients.

This clonotype was observed at least ten times. What it binds is unknown. Sequencing libraries for TCR beta were prepared with iRepertoire HTBI primers and Arm-PCR of CDR3 regions. Each CDR3 protein gets one entry after TCRdb re-called the multiplex PCR reads with MiXCR. The sample has 400,000 to 550,000 distinct CDR3 sequences, about a sixth seen once. The time point here: newly diagnosed GD, antithyroid drugs for less than 3 months. Isolated PBMC RNA provided the starting material for the TCR library. CDR3 length: 14 residues. Germline V gives CDR1 MDHEN, CDR2 SYDVKM. The V and J ends lost 3 bases and 9 bases respectively, with 18 bases between them. The same specimen was also included in a second study, on T cells in Graves' hyperthyroidism and ophthalmopathy.

This TCR was recovered from a woman aged 18-35 years with Graves disease. Sequencing used peripheral blood mononuclear cells (PBMCs), obtained at new diagnosis, from a patient treated with antithyroid drugs. V gene TRBV28 combines with J gene TRBJ2-7; a possible D gene is TRBD1 (6 bases). CDR3: CASSFHDRSSPQYF. CDR3 in DNA: TGTGCCAGCAGTTTTCACGACAGGAGTTCTCCGCAGTACTTC.